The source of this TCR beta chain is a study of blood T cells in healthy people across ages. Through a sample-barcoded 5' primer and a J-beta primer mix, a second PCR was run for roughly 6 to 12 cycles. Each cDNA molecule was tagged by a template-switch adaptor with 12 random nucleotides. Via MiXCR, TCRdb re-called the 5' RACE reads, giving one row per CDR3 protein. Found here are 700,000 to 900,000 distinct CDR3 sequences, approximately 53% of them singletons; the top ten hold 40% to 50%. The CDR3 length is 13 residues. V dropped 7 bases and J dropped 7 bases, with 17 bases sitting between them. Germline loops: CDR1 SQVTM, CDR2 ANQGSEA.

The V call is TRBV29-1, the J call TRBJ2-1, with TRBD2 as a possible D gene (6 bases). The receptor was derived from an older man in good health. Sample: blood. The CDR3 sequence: CSARSGSDNEQFF. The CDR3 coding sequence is TGCAGCGCTCGATCCGGGAGCGATAATGAGCAGTTCTTC.